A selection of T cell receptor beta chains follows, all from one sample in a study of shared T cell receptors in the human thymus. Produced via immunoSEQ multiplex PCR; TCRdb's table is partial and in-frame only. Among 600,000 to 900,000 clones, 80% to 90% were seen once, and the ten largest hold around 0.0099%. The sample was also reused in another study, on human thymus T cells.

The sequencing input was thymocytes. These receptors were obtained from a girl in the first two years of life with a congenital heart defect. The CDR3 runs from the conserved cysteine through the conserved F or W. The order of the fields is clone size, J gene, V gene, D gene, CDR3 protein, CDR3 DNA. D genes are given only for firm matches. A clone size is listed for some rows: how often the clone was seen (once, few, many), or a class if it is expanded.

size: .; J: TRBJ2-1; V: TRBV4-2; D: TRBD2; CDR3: CASSPSSGGDNEQFF; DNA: TGTGCCAGCAGCCCCAGTAGCGGGGGGGACAATGAGCAGTTCTTC
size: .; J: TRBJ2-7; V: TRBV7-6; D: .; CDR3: CASSLALEYEQYF; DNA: TGTGCCAGCAGCTTAGCGTTAGAGTACGAGCAGTACTTC
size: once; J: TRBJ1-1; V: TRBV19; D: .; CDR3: CASTRGGEAEAFF; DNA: TGTGCCAGTACTAGGGGAGGGGAGGCTGAAGCTTTCTTT
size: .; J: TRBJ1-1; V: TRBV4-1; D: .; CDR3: CASSQGGVKLYTEAFF; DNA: TGCGCCAGCAGCCAAGGGGGGGTAAAGTTGTACACTGAAGCTTTCTTT
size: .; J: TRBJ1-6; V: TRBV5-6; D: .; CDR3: CASSLAGETNSPLHF; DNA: TGTGCCAGCAGCTTAGCAGGGGAGACAAATTCACCCCTCCACTTT
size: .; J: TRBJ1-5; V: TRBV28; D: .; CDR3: CASSRPGLSKYQPQHF; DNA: TGTGCCAGCAGTAGGCCCGGACTCTCCAAATATCAGCCCCAGCATTTT
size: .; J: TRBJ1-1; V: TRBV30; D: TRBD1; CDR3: CAADRNPNTEAFF; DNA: TGTGCCGCGGACAGGAACCCGAACACTGAAGCTTTCTTT
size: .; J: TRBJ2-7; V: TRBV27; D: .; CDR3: CASIINRGSSYEQYF; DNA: TGTGCCAGCATTATAAATCGTGGTAGCTCCTACGAGCAGTACTTC
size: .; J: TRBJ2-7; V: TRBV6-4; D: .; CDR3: CASSAGSYEQYF; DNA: TGTGCCAGCAGTGCGGGGAGTTACGAGCAGTACTTC
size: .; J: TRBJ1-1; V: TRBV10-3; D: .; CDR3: CAISESYVLGGVPSTEAFF; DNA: TGTGCCATCAGTGAGTCCTATGTGTTGGGGGGGGTGCCAAGCACTGAAGCTTTCTTT
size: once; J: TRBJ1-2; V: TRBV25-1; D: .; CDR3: CASSETDSKTDYTF; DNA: TGTGCCAGCAGTGAAACGGACAGCAAAACAGACTACACCTTC
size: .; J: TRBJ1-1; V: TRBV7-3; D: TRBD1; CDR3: CASSPGGDRGRWNTEAFF; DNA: TGTGCCAGCAGCCCGGGGGGGGACAGGGGGCGGTGGAACACTGAAGCTTTCTTT
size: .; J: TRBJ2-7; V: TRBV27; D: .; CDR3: CASSFKRAAEKSSYEQYF; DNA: TGTGCCAGCAGTTTCAAGCGGGCGGCCGAAAAGAGCTCCTACGAGCAGTACTTC
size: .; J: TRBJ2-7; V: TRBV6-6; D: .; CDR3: CASSYVLAATYEQYF; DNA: TGTGCCAGCAGTTACGTTTTGGCGGCTACCTACGAGCAGTACTTC
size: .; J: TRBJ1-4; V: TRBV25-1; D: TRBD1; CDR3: CASTVGTGYTEKLFF; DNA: TGTGCCAGTACTGTCGGGACAGGATATACTGAAAAACTGTTTTTT
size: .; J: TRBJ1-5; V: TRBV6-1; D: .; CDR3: CASSIQNRVDQPQHF; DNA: TGTGCCAGCAGTATTCAAAACAGGGTAGATCAGCCCCAGCATTTT
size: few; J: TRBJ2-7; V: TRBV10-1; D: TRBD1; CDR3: CASSDYRDRGAEQYF; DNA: TGCGCCAGCAGTGACTACCGGGACAGGGGGGCCGAGCAGTACTTC
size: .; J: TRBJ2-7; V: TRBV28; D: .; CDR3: CASSLLRGIARSFTHEQYF; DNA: TGTGCCAGCAGCCTCCTCCGGGGGATAGCAAGGTCGTTCACCCACGAGCAGTACTTC
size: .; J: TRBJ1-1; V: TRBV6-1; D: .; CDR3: CASSGSRNWQLGHANTEAFF; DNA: TGTGCCAGCAGTGGGAGTCGCAACTGGCAGCTGGGGCACGCGAACACTGAAGCTTTCTTT
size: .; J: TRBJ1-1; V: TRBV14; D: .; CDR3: CASSQEQTMNTEAFF; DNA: TGTGCCAGCAGCCAAGAACAGACCATGAACACTGAAGCTTTCTTT
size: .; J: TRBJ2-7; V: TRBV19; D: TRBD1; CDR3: CASSALPGQGAQEQYF; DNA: TGTGCCAGTAGTGCCTTACCGGGACAGGGGGCTCAAGAGCAGTACTTC
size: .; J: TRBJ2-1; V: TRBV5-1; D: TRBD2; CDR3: CASSVTKTSGGPGVYNEQFF; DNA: TGCGCCAGCAGCGTGACCAAGACTAGCGGGGGGCCGGGGGTCTACAATGAGCAGTTCTTC
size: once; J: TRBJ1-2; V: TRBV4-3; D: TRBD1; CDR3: CATSNRGGQSYGYTF; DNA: TGCGCCACCAGTAACAGGGGGGGTCAAAGTTATGGCTACACCTTC
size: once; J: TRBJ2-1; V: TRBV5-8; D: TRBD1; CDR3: CASSPEDRGLYNEQFF; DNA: TGTGCCAGCAGCCCAGAGGACAGGGGGCTCTACAATGAGCAGTTCTTC
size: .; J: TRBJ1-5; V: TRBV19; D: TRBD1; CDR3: CASSIDSAGGCQPQHF; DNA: TGTGCCAGTAGTATTGATTCGGCAGGGGGGTGTCAGCCCCAGCATTTT
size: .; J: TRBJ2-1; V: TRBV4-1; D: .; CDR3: CASSQVGQVDNEQFF; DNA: TGCGCCAGCAGCCAAGTGGGTCAGGTTGACAATGAGCAGTTCTTC
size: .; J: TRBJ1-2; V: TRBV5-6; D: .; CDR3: CASSFRGGDYGYTF; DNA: TGTGCCAGCAGCTTCCGGGGAGGGGACTATGGCTACACCTTC
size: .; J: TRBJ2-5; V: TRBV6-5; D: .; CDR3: CASIRTGGLQETQYF; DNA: TGTGCCAGCATCCGAACAGGCGGTCTACAAGAGACCCAGTACTTC
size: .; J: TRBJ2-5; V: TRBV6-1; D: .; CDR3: CASSYELFEETQYF; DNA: TGTGCCAGCAGTTATGAACTCTTTGAAGAGACCCAGTACTTC
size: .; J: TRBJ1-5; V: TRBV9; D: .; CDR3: CASSVDGGTEQPQHF; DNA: TGTGCCAGCAGCGTAGATGGGGGGACGGAACAGCCCCAGCATTTT
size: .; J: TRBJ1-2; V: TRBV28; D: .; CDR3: CASSLLRTKNGYTF; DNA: TGTGCCAGCAGTTTGCTTCGGACAAAGAATGGCTACACCTTC
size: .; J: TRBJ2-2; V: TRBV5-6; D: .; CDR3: CASSFWEVTGELFF; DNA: TGTGCCAGCAGCTTTTGGGAGGTCACCGGGGAGCTGTTTTTT
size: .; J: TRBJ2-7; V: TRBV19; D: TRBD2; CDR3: CASREGSSYEQYF; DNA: TGTGCCAGTCGGGAGGGTAGCTCCTACGAGCAGTACTTC
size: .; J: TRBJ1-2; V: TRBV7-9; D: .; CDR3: CASSPRVDAVF; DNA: TGTGCCAGCAGCCCCCGGGTCGACGCTGTCTTC
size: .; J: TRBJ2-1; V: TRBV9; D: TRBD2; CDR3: CASSPSGGPNEQFF; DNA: TGTGCCAGCAGCCCTAGCGGGGGCCCCAATGAGCAGTTCTTC
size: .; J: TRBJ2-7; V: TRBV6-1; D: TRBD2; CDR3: CASRLAGVSRWEQYF; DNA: TGTGCCAGCAGACTAGCGGGGGTGTCGCGGTGGGAGCAGTACTTC
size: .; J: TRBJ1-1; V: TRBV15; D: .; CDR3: CATSRDMSTGTEAFF; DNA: TGTGCCACCAGCAGAGATATGAGTACAGGGACTGAAGCTTTCTTT
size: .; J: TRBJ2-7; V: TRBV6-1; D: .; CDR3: CASRRFKRSSYEQYF; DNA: TGTGCCAGCAGGCGGTTTAAGAGAAGCTCCTACGAGCAGTACTTC
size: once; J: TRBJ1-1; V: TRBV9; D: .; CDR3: CASSVEERLNTEAFF; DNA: TGTGCCAGCAGCGTAGAGGAGAGATTGAACACTGAAGCTTTCTTT
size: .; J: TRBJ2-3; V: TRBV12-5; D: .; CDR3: CASGLHRDSTDTQYF; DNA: TGTGCTAGTGGCCTACACAGGGATAGCACAGATACGCAGTATTTT
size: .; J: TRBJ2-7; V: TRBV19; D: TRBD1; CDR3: CASSGKRQGELPYEQYF; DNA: TGTGCCAGTAGTGGGAAGAGACAGGGCGAACTACCCTACGAGCAGTACTTC
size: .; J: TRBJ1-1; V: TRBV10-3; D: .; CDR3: CAIGRNTEAFF; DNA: TGTGCCATCGGCCGGAACACTGAAGCTTTCTTT
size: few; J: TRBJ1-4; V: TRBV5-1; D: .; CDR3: CASSPRTVATNEKLFF; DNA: TGCGCCAGCAGCCCCCGGACAGTAGCAACTAATGAAAAACTGTTTTTT
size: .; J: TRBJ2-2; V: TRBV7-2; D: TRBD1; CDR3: CASSLDRGNTGELFF; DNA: TGTGCCAGCAGCTTAGACAGGGGGAACACCGGGGAGCTGTTTTTT
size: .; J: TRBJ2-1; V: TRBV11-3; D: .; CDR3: CASSLGTKRGSYNEQFF; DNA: TGTGCCAGCAGCTTAGGGACTAAGAGGGGTAGCTACAATGAGCAGTTCTTC
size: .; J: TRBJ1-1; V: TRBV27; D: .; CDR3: CASSQDTNGTEAFF; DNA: TGTGCCAGCTCCCAAGACACTAATGGGACAGAAGCTTTCTTT
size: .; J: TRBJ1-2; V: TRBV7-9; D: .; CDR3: CATVARYGYTF; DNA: TGTGCCACCGTGGCCCGATATGGCTACACCTTC
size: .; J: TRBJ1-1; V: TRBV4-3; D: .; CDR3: CASSPGQLNTEAFF; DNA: TGCGCCAGCAGCCCCGGACAGCTGAACACTGAAGCTTTCTTT
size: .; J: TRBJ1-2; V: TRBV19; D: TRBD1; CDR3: CASNPILPGQGKTNYGYTF; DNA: TGTGCCAGTAACCCGATTCTTCCGGGACAGGGTAAAACAAACTATGGCTACACCTTC
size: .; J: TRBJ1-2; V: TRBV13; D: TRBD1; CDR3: CASSGVDRVGYGYTF; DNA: TGTGCCAGCAGCGGAGTGGACAGGGTGGGCTATGGCTACACCTTC
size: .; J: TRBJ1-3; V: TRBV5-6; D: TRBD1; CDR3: CASSSRDRKSGSGNTIYF; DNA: TGTGCCAGCAGCTCCCGGGACAGAAAATCGGGCTCTGGAAACACCATATATTTT
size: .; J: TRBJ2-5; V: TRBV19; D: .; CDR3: CASSLQLAKTQYF; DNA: TGTGCCAGTAGCCTACAACTAGCCAAGACCCAGTACTTC
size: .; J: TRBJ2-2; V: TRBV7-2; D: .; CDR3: CASSSPWISAGESTGELFF; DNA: TGTGCCAGCAGCTCTCCATGGATCTCGGCGGGTGAGAGCACCGGGGAGCTGTTTTTT
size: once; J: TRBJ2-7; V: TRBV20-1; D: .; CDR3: CSARGRYEQYF; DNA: TGCAGTGCTAGGGGGAGGTACGAGCAGTACTTC
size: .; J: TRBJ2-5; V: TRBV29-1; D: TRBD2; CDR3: CSAGGGEETQYF; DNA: TGCAGCGCTGGGGGAGGGGAGGAGACCCAGTACTTC